This T cell receptor (beta chain) stems from a study of blood T cells in healthy people across ages. Study-wide findings and caveats: CMV status of donors was unknown, possibly confounding expanded clonotype changes. Roughly linear age-related decline in beta diversity appeared, significant by age around 38.

This CDR3 has 15 amino acids. V was clipped by 1 base and J by 5 bases, with 11 bases between them. CDR1 and CDR2 from the germline V gene are SEHNR and FQNEAQ (reference sequence). Of note for this clonotype: Its antigen is currently unknown.

Isolated PBMCs totaled at least 7 million in each sample. Through a sample-barcoded 5' primer and a J-beta primer mix, a second PCR was run for about 6 to 11 cycles. The template-switch adaptor was a 5' adaptor with 12 random nucleotides. It tagged each cDNA molecule. TCRdb re-called the 5' RACE reads through MiXCR, storing one row per CDR3 protein. Of over a million distinct CDR3 sequences listed, 40% to 50% are singletons. V usage is TRBV7-9 and J usage is TRBJ1-4; unclear D gene. Sequenced sample: blood. The source of this sequence is a woman aged 55-69 years in good health. The CDR3 sequence: CASSLVDGLNEKLFF. The CDR3 coding sequence is TGTGCCAGCAGCTTAGTCGATGGGTTGAATGAAAAACTGTTTTTT.